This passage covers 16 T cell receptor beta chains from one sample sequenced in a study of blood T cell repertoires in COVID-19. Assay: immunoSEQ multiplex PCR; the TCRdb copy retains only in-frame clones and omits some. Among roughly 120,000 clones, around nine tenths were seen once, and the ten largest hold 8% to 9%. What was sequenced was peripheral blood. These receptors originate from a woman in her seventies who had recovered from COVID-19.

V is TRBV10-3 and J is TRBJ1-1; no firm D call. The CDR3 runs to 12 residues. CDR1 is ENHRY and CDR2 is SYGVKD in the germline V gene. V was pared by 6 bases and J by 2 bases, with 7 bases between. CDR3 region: CAIRTINTEAFF. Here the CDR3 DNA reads TGTGCCATCAGGACAATTAACACTGAAGCTTTCTTT.

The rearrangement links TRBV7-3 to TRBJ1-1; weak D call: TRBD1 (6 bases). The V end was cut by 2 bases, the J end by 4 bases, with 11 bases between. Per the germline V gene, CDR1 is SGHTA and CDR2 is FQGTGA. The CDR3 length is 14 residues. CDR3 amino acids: CASSLGGGGTEAFF. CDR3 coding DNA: TGTGCCAGCAGCTTAGGGGGCGGTGGCACTGAAGCTTTCTTT.

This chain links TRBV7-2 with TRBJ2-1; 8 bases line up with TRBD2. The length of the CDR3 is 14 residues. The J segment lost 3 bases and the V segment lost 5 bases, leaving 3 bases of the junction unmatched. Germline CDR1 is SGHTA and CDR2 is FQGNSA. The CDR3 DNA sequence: TGTGCCAGCAGCGGGGGGACTAGCTACAATGAGCAGTTCTTC. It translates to CASSGGTSYNEQFF.

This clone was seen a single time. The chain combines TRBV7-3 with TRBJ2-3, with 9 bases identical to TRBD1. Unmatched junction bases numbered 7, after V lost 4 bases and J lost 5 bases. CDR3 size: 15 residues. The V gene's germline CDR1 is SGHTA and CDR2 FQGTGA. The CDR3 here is CASSSTGGVRDTQYF. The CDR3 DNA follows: TGTGCCAGCAGCTCCACAGGGGGCGTAAGAGATACGCAGTATTTT.

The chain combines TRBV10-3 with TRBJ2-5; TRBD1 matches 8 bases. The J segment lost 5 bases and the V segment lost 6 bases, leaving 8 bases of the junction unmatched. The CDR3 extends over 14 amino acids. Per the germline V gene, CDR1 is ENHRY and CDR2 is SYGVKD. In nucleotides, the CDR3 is TGTGCCATCAGCCCTCGACAGGGGACGGAGACCCAGTACTTC. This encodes CAISPRQGTETQYF.

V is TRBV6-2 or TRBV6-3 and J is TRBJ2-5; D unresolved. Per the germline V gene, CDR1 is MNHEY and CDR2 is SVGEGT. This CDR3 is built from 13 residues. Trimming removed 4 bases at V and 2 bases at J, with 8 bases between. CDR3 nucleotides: TGTGCCAGCAGTTCACGGTTACAAGAGACCCAGTACTTC. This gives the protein CASSSRLQETQYF.

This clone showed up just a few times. Here the CDR3 reads CASSAGTGTLSYEQYF. The CDR3 DNA is TGTGCCAGTAGCGCCGGGACAGGGACACTTTCTTACGAGCAGTACTTC. The chain is built from TRBV19 and TRBJ2-7; TRBD1 aligns across 9 bases. CDR1 LNHDA and CDR2 SQIVND come from the germline V gene (reference sequence). With V trimmed by 6 bases and J by 4 bases, 13 bases remained unmatched. The length of the CDR3 is 16 residues. Complete variable domain (other parts from reference TRBV19 and TRBJ2-7): DGGITQSPKYLFRKEGQNVTLSCEQNLNHDAMYWYRQDPGQGLRLIYYSQIVNDFQKGDIAEGYSVSREKKESFPLTVTSAQKNPTAFYLCASSAGTGTLSYEQYFGPGTRLTVT.

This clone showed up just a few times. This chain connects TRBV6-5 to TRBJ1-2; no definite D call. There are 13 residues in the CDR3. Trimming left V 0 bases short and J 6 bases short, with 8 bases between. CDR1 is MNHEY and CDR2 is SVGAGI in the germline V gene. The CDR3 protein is CASSYSRGNGYTF. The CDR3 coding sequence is TGTGCCAGCAGTTACTCGCGAGGAAATGGCTACACCTTC.

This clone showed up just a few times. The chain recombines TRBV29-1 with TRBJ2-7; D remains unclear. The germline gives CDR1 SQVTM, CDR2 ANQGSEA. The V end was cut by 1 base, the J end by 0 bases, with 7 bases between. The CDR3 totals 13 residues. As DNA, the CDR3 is TGCAGCGTTGAAGGGAGCTACTCCTACGAGCAGTACTTC. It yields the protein CSVEGSYSYEQYF.

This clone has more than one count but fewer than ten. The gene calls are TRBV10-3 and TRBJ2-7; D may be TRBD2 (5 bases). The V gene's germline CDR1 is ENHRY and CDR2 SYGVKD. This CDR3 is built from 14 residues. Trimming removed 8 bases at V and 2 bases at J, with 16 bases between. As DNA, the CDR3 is TGTGCCATCGGGAGCGGAGATGGGGCCTACGAGCAGTACTTC. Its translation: CAIGSGDGAYEQYF.

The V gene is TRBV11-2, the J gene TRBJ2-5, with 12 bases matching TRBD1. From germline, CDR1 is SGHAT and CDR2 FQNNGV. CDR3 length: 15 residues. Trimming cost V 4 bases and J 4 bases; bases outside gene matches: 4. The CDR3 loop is CASSSGDRGLETQYF. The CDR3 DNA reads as TGTGCCAGCAGCTCGGGGGACAGGGGGCTAGAGACCCAGTACTTC.

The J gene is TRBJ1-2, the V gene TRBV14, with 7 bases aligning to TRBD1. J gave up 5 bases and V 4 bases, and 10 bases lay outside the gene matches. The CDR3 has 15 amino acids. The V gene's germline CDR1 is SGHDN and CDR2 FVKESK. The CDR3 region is CASSPDAGTVYGYTF. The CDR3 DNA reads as TGTGCCAGCAGCCCAGACGCCGGGACAGTTTATGGCTACACCTTC.

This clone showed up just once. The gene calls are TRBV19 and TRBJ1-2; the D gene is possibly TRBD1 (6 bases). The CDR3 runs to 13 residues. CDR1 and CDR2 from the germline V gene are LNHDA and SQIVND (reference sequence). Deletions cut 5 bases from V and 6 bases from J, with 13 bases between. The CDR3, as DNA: TGTGCCAGTAGTCGATCCGGGACACATGGCTACACCTTC. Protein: CASSRSGTHGYTF.

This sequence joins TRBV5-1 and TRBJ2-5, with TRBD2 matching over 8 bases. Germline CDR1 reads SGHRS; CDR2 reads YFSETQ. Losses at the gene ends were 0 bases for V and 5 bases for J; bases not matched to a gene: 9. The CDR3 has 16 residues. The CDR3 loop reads CASSLGSGTFRETQYF. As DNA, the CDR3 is TGCGCCAGCAGCTTGGGTAGCGGGACCTTCAGGGAGACCCAGTACTTC.

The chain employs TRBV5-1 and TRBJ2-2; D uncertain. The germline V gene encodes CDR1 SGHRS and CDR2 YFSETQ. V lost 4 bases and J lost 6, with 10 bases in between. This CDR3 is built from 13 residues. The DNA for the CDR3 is TGCGCCAGCAGCGCCTTAGTAGCCGGGGAGCTGTTTTTT. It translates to CASSALVAGELFF.

Written as DNA, the CDR3 is TGTGCCAGCAGCTTAGCAAGGGGATGGACTAGCGAGGACCGCACAGATACGCAGTATTTT. It translates to CASSLARGWTSEDRTDTQYF. This rearrangement joins TRBV7-2 to TRBJ2-3, with 9 bases identical to TRBD2. CDR1 and CDR2 (germline): SGHTA, FQGNSA. The CDR3 covers 20 residues. J lost 1 base, V lost 0 bases, and 14 bases had no gene match.